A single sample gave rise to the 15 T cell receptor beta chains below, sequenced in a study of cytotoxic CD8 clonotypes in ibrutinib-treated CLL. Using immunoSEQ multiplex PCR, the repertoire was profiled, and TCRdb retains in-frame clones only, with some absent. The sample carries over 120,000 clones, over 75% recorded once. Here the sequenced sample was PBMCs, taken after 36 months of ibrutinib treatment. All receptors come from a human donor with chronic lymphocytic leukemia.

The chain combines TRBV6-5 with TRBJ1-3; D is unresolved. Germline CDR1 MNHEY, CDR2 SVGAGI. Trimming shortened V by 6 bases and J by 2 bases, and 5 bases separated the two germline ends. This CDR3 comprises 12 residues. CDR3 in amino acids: CASSNAGNTIYF. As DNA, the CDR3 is TGTGCCAGCAGCAATGCTGGAAACACCATATATTTT.

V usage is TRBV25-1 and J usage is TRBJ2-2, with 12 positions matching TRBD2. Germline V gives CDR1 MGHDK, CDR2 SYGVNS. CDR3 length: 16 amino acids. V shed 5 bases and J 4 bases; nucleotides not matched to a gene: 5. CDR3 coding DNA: TGTGCCAGCAGTCTACTAGCGGGGGGACCCACCGGGGAGCTGTTTTTT. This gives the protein CASSLLAGGPTGELFF.

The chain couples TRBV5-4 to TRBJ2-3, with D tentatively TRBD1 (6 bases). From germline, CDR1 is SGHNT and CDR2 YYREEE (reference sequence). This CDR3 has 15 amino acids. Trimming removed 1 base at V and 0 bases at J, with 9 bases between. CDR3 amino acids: CASSLTGRSTDTQYF. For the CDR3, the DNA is TGTGCCAGCAGCTTGACAGGGCGGAGCACAGATACGCAGTATTTT.

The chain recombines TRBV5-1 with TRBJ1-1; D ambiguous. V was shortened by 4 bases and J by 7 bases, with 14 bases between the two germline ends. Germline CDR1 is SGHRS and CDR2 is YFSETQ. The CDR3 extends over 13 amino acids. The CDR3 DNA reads TGCGCCAGCAGCGTAACCGGCGAGGATGAAGCTTTCTTT. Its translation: CASSVTGEDEAFF.

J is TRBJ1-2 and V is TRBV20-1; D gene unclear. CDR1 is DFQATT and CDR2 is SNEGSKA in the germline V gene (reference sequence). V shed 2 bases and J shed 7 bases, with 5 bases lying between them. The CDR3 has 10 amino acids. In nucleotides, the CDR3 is TGCAGTGCTAGACATAGTGGCTACACCTTC. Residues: CSARHSGYTF.

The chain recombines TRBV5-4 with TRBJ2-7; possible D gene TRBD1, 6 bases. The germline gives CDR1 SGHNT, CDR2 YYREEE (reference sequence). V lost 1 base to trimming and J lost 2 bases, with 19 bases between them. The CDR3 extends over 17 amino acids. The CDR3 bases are TGTGCCAGCAGCTTGTCACCAGGGGTCCCACGCACCTACGAGCAGTACTTC. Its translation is CASSLSPGVPRTYEQYF.

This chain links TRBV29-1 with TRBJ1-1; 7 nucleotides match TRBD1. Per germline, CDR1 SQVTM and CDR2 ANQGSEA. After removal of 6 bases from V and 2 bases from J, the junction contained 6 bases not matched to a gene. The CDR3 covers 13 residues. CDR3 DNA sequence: TGCAGCGTCACCGGGACAGCCAACACTGAAGCTTTCTTT. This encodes CSVTGTANTEAFF. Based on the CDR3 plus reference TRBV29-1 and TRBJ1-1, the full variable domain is SAVISQKPSRDICQRGTSLTIQCQVDSQVTMMFWYRQQPGQSLTLIATANQGSEATYESGFVIDKFPISRPNLTFSTLTVSNMSPEDSSIYLCSVTGTANTEAFFGQGTRLTVV.

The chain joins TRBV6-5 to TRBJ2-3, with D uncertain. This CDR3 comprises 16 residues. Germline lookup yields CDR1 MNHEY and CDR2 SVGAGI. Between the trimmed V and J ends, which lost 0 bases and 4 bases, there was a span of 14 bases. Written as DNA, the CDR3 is TGTGCCAGCAGTTACTCGAGTACCCTATTTGCAGATACGCAGTATTTT. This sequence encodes CASSYSSTLFADTQYF.

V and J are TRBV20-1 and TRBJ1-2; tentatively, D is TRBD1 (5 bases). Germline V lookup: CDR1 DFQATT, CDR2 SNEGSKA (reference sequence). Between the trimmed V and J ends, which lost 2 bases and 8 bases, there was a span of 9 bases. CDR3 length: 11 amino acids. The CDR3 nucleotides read TGCAGTGCTAGACAGGGTTGGGGCTACACCTTC. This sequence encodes CSARQGWGYTF.

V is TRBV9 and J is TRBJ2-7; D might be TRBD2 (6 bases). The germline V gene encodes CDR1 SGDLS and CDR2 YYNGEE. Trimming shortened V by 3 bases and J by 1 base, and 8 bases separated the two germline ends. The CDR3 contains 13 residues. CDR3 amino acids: CASSGGTSYEQYF. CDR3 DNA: TGTGCCAGCAGCGGCGGGACTTCCTACGAGCAGTACTTC.

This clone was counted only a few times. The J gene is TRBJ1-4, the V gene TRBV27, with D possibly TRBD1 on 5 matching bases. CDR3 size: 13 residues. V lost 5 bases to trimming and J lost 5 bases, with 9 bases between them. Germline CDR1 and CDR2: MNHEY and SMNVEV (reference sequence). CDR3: CASSPTVNEKLFF. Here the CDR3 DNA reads TGTGCCAGCAGTCCGACAGTGAATGAAAAACTGTTTTTT.

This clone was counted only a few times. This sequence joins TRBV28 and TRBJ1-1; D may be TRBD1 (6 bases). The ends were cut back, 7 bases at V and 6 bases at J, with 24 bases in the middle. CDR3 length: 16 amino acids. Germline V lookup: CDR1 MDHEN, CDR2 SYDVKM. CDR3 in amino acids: CASNPLPDSPRSEAFF. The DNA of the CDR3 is TGTGCCAGCAACCCCCTGCCGGACAGCCCCCGCTCTGAAGCTTTCTTT.

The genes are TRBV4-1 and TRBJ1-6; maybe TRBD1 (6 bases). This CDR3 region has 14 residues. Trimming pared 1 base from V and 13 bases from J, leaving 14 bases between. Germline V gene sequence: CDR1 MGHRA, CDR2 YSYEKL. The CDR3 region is CASSQGQGLWPLHF. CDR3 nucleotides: TGCGCCAGCAGCCAAGGGCAGGGGTTATGGCCCCTCCACTTT.

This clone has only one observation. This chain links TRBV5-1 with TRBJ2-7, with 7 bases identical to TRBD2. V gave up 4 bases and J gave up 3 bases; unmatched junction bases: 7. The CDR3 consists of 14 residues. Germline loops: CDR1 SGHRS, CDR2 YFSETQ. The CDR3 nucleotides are TGCGCCAGCAGCCTGCTGGCGGGAGACTACGAGCAGTACTTC. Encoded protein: CASSLLAGDYEQYF. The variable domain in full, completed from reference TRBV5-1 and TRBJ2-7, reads KAGVTQTPRYLIKTRGQQVTLSCSPISGHRSVSWYQQTPGQGLQFLFEYFSETQRNKGNFPGRFSGRQFSNSRSEMNVSTLELGDSALYLCASSLLAGDYEQYFGPGTRLTVT.

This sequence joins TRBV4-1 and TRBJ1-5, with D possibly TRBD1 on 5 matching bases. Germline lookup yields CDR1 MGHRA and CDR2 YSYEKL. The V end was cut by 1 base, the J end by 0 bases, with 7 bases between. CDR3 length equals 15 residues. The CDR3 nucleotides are TGCGCCAGCAGCCAAGGAAGGGGTAGCAATCAGCCCCAGCATTTT. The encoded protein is CASSQGRGSNQPQHF.